The 5 T cell receptor beta chains in this list originate from one sample, sequenced in a study of cytomegalovirus exposure and HLA in healthy donors. PCR used 60 Vbeta primers and 13 Jbeta primers. Sequencing used immunoSEQ multiplex PCR; TCRdb keeps in-frame clones, though not all of them. Among under 200,000 clones listed, about 88% were seen once. The sequenced sample was PBMCs. All receptors come from a woman aged 18-29 years in good health and CMV-seronegative.

V is TRBV7-2 and J is TRBJ1-5; the D gene is possibly TRBD1 (5 bases). Trimming removed 5 bases from V and 3 bases from J, with 8 bases in between. Germline V gene data show CDR1 as SGHTA and CDR2 as FQGNSA. CDR3 length: 13 residues. CDR3 nucleotides: TGTGCCAGCAGCCCGGACAACAATCAGCCCCAGCATTTT. This encodes CASSPDNNQPQHF.

The CDR3 region is CASSEQTPNEQFF. In DNA form, the CDR3 reads TGTGCCAGCAGTGAACAAACTCCAAATGAGCAGTTCTTC. The chain joins TRBV25-1 to TRBJ2-1; D unresolved. Germline assignment: CDR1 MGHDK and CDR2 SYGVNS. Trimming took 2 bases from V and 7 from J, leaving 9 bases between them. The CDR3 runs 13 residues.

V is TRBV28 and J is TRBJ2-1; TRBD2 is a possible D gene (6 bases). Trimming cost V 1 base and J 1 base, with 14 bases left between them. This CDR3 is built from 17 residues. Germline assignment: CDR1 MDHEN and CDR2 SYDVKM. The CDR3 DNA reads TGTGCCAGCAGTTTATCCCCGCCTAGCGCATCCTACAATGAGCAGTTCTTC. Amino acids: CASSLSPPSASYNEQFF.

The rearrangement uses TRBV29-1 and TRBJ1-6; no reliable D call. The CDR3 sequence is 14 residues long. Looked up from germline, CDR1 is SQVTM and CDR2 is ANQGSEA. Trimming stripped 6 bases from V and 4 bases from J, with 13 bases between. CDR3 DNA sequence: TGCAGCGTCGCCGACACGCCATATAATTCACCCCTCCACTTT. Protein sequence: CSVADTPYNSPLHF.

This sequence joins TRBV28 and TRBJ2-5; D ambiguous. Trimming took 7 bases from V and 13 from J, leaving 19 bases between them. This CDR3 is built from 12 residues. Germline values: CDR1 MDHEN, CDR2 SYDVKM. The CDR3 DNA reads as TGTGCCAGCACCTCCGAGGTGACCAACGTGTACTTC. This codes for CASTSEVTNVYF.